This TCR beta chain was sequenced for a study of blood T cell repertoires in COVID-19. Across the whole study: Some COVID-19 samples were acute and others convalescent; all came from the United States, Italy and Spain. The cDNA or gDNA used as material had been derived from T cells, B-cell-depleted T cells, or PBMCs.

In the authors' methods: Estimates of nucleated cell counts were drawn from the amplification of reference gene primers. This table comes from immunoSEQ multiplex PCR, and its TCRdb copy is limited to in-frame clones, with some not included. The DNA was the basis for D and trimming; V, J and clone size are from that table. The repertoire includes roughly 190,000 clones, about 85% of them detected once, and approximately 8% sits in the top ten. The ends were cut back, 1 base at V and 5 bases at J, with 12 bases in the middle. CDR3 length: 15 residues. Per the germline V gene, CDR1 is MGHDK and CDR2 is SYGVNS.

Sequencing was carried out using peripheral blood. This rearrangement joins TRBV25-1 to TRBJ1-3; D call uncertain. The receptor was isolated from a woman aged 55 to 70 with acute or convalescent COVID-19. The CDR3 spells CASSESREWRNTIYF. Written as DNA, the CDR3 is TGTGCCAGCAGTGAATCGAGGGAATGGAGAAACACCATATATTTT.